This TCR beta chain was obtained from a study of PD-L1 blockade in urothelial cancer. About the research overall: The authors examined blood 3 weeks (second dose) and 6 weeks after treatment start.

Trimming cost V 3 bases and J 2 bases; bases outside gene matches: 6. The CDR3 is made up of 15 amino acids. Germline CDR1 and CDR2: MRHNA and SNTAGT. Time point of the sample: pretreatment peripheral blood. TCRdb's table, derived via immunoSEQ multiplex PCR, lists solely in-frame clones and lacks some. The sample comprises 70,000 to 80,000 clones, around 81% of which are singletons, and about 6.7% rests with the top ten. The input for sequencing was PBMCs, taken around atezolizumab (anti-PD-L1) treatment. V gene TRBV6-4 combines with J gene TRBJ2-7, with TRBD2 matching over 8 bases. The TCR comes from a middle-aged man with urothelial cancer. The CDR3 region is CASSEAAGVTYEQYF. The DNA of the CDR3 is TGTGCCAGCAGTGAAGCAGCGGGAGTCACCTACGAGCAGTACTTC.